This TCR beta chain was captured in a study of T cell responses to AZD1222 COVID-19 vaccine. Across the study: Second doses at about 4 or about 12 weeks were pooled. Overall study findings and caveats: Variant regions that are unmutated are reportedly the target of nearly half of spike-specific TCRs. Among AZD1222 vaccinees, only 5 to 7 were seropositive at baseline.

This clone has just a few counts. Its specificity is not known. The CDR3 has 11 residues. The V and J ends lost 11 bases and 0 bases respectively, with 7 bases between them. Per the germline V gene, CDR1 is MDHEN and CDR2 is SYDVKM. Assay used: immunoSEQ multiplex PCR; TCRdb lists only in-frame clones, some missing. The data hold approximately 180,000 clones, with 80% to 95% observed a single time. V is TRBV28 and J is TRBJ1-1; TRBD1 might be the D (5 bases). The material sequenced was peripheral blood, taken on day 0 of AZD1222 vaccination. This TCR was sampled from an adult in good health. CDR3 nucleotide sequence: TGTGCCGCGGGGCTGAACACTGAAGCTTTCTTT. It encodes CAAGLNTEAFF.